This record covers a single T cell receptor beta chain. V shed 1 base and J shed 1 base, with 11 bases lying between them. Germline V gene data show CDR1 as SGHAT and CDR2 as FQNNGV. The CDR3 covers 15 residues. This table comes from immunoSEQ multiplex PCR, and its TCRdb copy is limited to in-frame clones, with some not included. The repertoire holds 300,000 to 350,000 clones, 85% to 90% seen once, with around 4.5% in the top ten. The sample originates from a study of blood T cell repertoires in COVID-19. The sequenced material came from PBMCs or T cells enriched from blood (not recorded which). The receptor was isolated from a woman under 30 with acute COVID-19. The chain recombines TRBV11-2 with TRBJ2-7; D gene uncertain. CDR3 region: CASSLAFRGSYEQYF. In DNA, the CDR3 is TGTGCCAGCAGCTTAGCGTTTCGAGGTTCCTACGAGCAGTACTTC.